Listed below are T cell receptor beta chains from one sample, sequenced in a study of blood T cell repertoires in COVID-19. Method: immunoSEQ multiplex PCR; TCRdb's copy keeps in-frame clones and lacks some. The sample includes about 180,000 clones, over 90% of them seen just once. Sequencing was performed on peripheral blood. These receptors were obtained from a man aged 45-60 years with acute or convalescent COVID-19. CDR3s include the opening cysteine and the closing phenylalanine or tryptophan. D genes are given only for firm matches. Where a row states a size, it is once, few, many or the class of an expanded clone; other rows omit it.

CDR3aa | CDR3nt | d_gene | v_gene | abundance | j_gene | len
CATSHVGGEQYF | TGTGCCACCAGTCATGTGGGGGGTGAGCAGTACTTC | - | TRBV24-1 | - | TRBJ2-7 | 12
CASSPADRGAAEAFF | TGTGCCAGCAGCCCCGCGGACAGGGGAGCCGCTGAAGCTTTCTTT | TRBD1 | TRBV7-9 | - | TRBJ1-1 | 15
CASSAYRDSYPGRNSPLHF | TGTGCCAGCAGCGCATACCGGGACAGTTATCCTGGGCGTAATTCACCCCTCCACTTT | TRBD1 | TRBV3-1/TRBV3-2 | - | TRBJ1-6 | 19
CATSPTTGYEQYF | TGTGCCACCAGCCCTACGACAGGTTACGAGCAGTACTTC | - | TRBV24-1 | - | TRBJ2-7 | 13
CASSWGSGTGEINYGYTF | TGCGCCAGCAGCTGGGGATCCGGGACAGGGGAAATTAACTATGGCTACACCTTC | TRBD1 | TRBV5-1 | - | TRBJ1-2 | 18
CASSDPRGFHPDYGYTF | TGTGCCAGCAGCGATCCCAGGGGGTTTCACCCTGACTATGGCTACACCTTC | TRBD1 | TRBV7-2 | once | TRBJ1-2 | 17
CSVVRGANNEQFF | TGCAGCGTTGTGCGGGGGGCCAACAATGAGCAGTTCTTC | TRBD2 | TRBV29-1 | once | TRBJ2-1 | 13
CASSQDGGGEKLFF | TGTGCCAGCAGCCAAGATGGGGGGGGTGAAAAACTGTTTTTT | - | TRBV3-1/TRBV3-2 | - | TRBJ1-4 | 14
CASSLSGINTGELFF | TGTGCCAGCAGCCTGAGCGGGATAAACACCGGGGAGCTGTTTTTT | TRBD2 | TRBV3-1/TRBV3-2 | - | TRBJ2-2 | 15
CASSLKGAYGYTF | TGCGCCAGCAGCTTAAAGGGGGCCTATGGCTACACCTTC | TRBD1 | TRBV5-1 | few | TRBJ1-2 | 13
CASQSGLNSPLHF | TGTGCCAGCCAGAGCGGCCTTAATTCACCCCTCCACTTT | - | TRBV7-9 | - | TRBJ1-6 | 13
CASNRLNNREQFF | TGTGCCAGCAATCGACTTAACAATCGGGAGCAGTTCTTC | - | TRBV2 | - | TRBJ2-1 | 13
CASSTTTGASPLHF | TGTGCCAGTAGTACCACGACAGGGGCGTCACCCCTCCACTTT | TRBD1 | TRBV19 | - | TRBJ1-6 | 14
CASSHGQLLYNSPLHF | TGTGCCAGCAGCCACGGACAGCTCCTTTATAATTCACCCCTCCACTTT | - | TRBV14 | - | TRBJ1-6 | 16
CASSLSGNTYNEQFF | TGCGCCAGCAGTTTAAGCGGGAACACCTACAATGAGCAGTTCTTC | TRBD2 | TRBV10-1 | - | TRBJ2-1 | 15
CASSEGDHYNEQFF | TGTGCCAGTAGTGAGGGGGACCACTACAATGAGCAGTTCTTC | - | TRBV19 | - | TRBJ2-1 | 14
CASSKAIGRTKETQYF | TGTGCCAGCAGCAAAGCAATAGGCAGGACAAAAGAGACCCAGTACTTC | - | TRBV21-1 | - | TRBJ2-5 | 16
CASNPAGSVSYNEQFF | TGTGCCAGCAACCCAGCGGGGTCGGTCTCCTACAATGAGCAGTTCTTC | TRBD2 | TRBV9 | - | TRBJ2-1 | 16
CASSDSGGAGGYTF | TGTGCCAGCAGTGACTCGGGGGGGGCTGGAGGCTACACCTTC | - | TRBV6-4 | - | TRBJ1-2 | 14
CASRKDSLGNTIYF | TGTGCCAGCAGGAAAGACAGTCTTGGAAACACCATATATTTT | - | TRBV2 | - | TRBJ1-3 | 14
CASSVGPLAGGSYNEQFF | TGTGCCAGCAGCGTAGGACCACTAGCGGGGGGCTCCTACAATGAGCAGTTCTTC | TRBD2 | TRBV9 | - | TRBJ2-1 | 18
CASSPLPSPSSYEQYF | TGTGCCAGCAGCCCTCTGCCTAGCCCGAGCTCCTACGAGCAGTACTTC | - | TRBV12-1 | - | TRBJ2-7 | 16
CASSRWEGGGSNLSKAFF | TGTGCCAGCAGTAGATGGGAAGGGGGGGGTTCGAACCTAAGTAAAGCTTTCTTT | - | TRBV28 | - | TRBJ1-1 | 18
CASSLTETQYF | TGTGCCAGCAGCCTAACTGAGACCCAGTACTTC | - | TRBV3-1/TRBV3-2 | - | TRBJ2-5 | 11
CASSQDRQGLRFF | TGTGCCAGCAGCCAAGATAGACAGGGCCTAAGGTTCTTC | TRBD1 | TRBV4-2 | - | TRBJ2-1 | 13
CASSARLAGGHTQYF | TGTGCCAGCAGCGCCCGACTAGCGGGGGGGCATACGCAGTATTTT | TRBD2 | TRBV9 | - | TRBJ2-3 | 15
CASGLNKGQVSYEQYF | TGTGCTAGTGGTTTGAATAAGGGACAGGTGTCCTACGAGCAGTACTTC | TRBD1 | TRBV12-5 | - | TRBJ2-7 | 16
CATSDPPEQETQYF | TGTGCCACCAGTGATCCCCCGGAGCAAGAGACCCAGTACTTC | - | TRBV24-1 | - | TRBJ2-5 | 14
CASSRRGPDTGELFF | TGTGCTAGCAGCCGGCGAGGGCCAGACACCGGGGAGCTGTTTTTT | - | TRBV7-7 | - | TRBJ2-2 | 15
CASSIDNYNSPLHF | TGTGCCAGCAGCATCGACAATTATAATTCACCCCTCCACTTT | - | TRBV9 | - | TRBJ1-6 | 14
CATSDFGSGTDTQYF | TGTGCCACCAGTGATTTTGGTTCGGGCACAGATACGCAGTATTTT | - | TRBV24-1 | once | TRBJ2-3 | 15
CASSPQPYRGVGSPLHF | TGTGCCAGCAGTCCGCAGCCGTACAGGGGCGTAGGATCACCCCTCCACTTT | TRBD1 | TRBV6-6 | - | TRBJ1-6 | 17
CASSEDGGFDVYGYTF | TGTGCCAGCAGCGAAGACGGGGGTTTTGATGTCTATGGCTACACCTTC | - | TRBV14 | - | TRBJ1-2 | 16
CASSVGKVAGFYEQYF | TGTGCCAGCAGCGTAGGGAAAGTAGCGGGATTTTACGAGCAGTACTTC | TRBD2 | TRBV9 | - | TRBJ2-7 | 16
CASSPPSGGTDTQYF | TGTGCCAGCTCACCACCGTCGGGGGGGACAGATACGCAGTATTTT | TRBD2 | TRBV18 | - | TRBJ2-3 | 15
CASSQDSSGNTIYF | TGTGCCAGCAGTCAGGACAGTTCTGGAAACACCATATATTTT | - | TRBV6-9 | - | TRBJ1-3 | 14
CASSVGDTGELFF | TGTGCCAGTAGTGTCGGGGACACCGGGGAGCTGTTTTTT | - | TRBV19 | - | TRBJ2-2 | 13
CASTRFGQLTYNEQFF | TGTGCCAGCACCCGATTCGGACAGCTTACCTACAATGAGCAGTTCTTC | - | TRBV27 | - | TRBJ2-1 | 16
CASSESGQSTDTQYF | TGTGCCAGCAGTGAGTCGGGACAGAGCACAGATACGCAGTATTTT | TRBD1 | TRBV2 | - | TRBJ2-3 | 15
CASSPLWADRNTIYF | TGTGCCAGCTCTCCTCTGTGGGCAGATCGAAACACCATATATTTT | - | TRBV9 | - | TRBJ1-3 | 15
CASSFNTGTVYGYTF | TGTGCCAGCAGTTTTAATACCGGGACAGTCTATGGCTACACCTTC | TRBD1 | TRBV5-8 | - | TRBJ1-2 | 15
CASRDNVRPNTDLKEYNSPLHF | TGCGCCAGCAGGGACAACGTGAGGCCGAACACGGACCTTAAAGAATATAATTCACCCCTCCACTTT | - | TRBV10-1 | once | TRBJ1-6 | 22
CSGQQGHEQYF | TGCAGCGGACAACAGGGCCACGAGCAGTACTTC | - | TRBV29-1 | once | TRBJ2-7 | 11
CASSPLQLAGGPDIQYF | TGTGCCAGCTCACCACTCCAGCTAGCGGGGGGGCCTGACATTCAGTACTTC | TRBD2 | TRBV18 | - | TRBJ2-4 | 17
CASSYLRNTEAFF | TGTGCCAGCAGTTACCTTCGGAACACTGAAGCTTTCTTT | - | TRBV6-5 | - | TRBJ1-1 | 13
CASSNGIAGDFGELFF | TGTGCCAGCAGCAATGGGATAGCGGGGGATTTCGGGGAGCTGTTTTTT | - | TRBV21-1 | - | TRBJ2-2 | 16
CASSVTSGQPQHF | TGTGCCAGCAGCGTAACTAGTGGACAGCCCCAGCATTTT | - | TRBV9 | - | TRBJ1-5 | 13
CASSLWPDRGNYGYTF | TGTGCCAGCAGCCTATGGCCGGACAGGGGAAACTATGGCTACACCTTC | TRBD1 | TRBV4-2 | - | TRBJ1-2 | 16
CASSADRDPLYEQYF | TGTGCCAGCAGCGCGGACAGGGATCCCCTCTACGAGCAGTACTTC | TRBD1 | TRBV9 | - | TRBJ2-7 | 15
CASSIDRGNQPQHF | TGTGCCAGCAGCATAGACAGGGGCAATCAGCCCCAGCATTTT | TRBD1 | TRBV11-2 | - | TRBJ1-5 | 14
CAISERVAGPGELFF | TGTGCCATCAGTGAAAGGGTCGCGGGGCCCGGGGAGCTGTTTTTT | - | TRBV10-3 | - | TRBJ2-2 | 15
CASSLQRGESTDTQYF | TGTGCCAGCAGCTTACAACGCGGGGAGAGCACAGATACGCAGTATTTT | - | TRBV7-9 | once | TRBJ2-3 | 16
CASSRREQGASQPQHF | TGTGCCAGCAGCCGTCGGGAACAGGGGGCAAGTCAGCCCCAGCATTTT | TRBD1 | TRBV5-6 | - | TRBJ1-5 | 16
CASSQVGGVADTQYF | TGTGCCAGCAGCCAGGTGGGCGGGGTCGCGGATACGCAGTATTTT | - | TRBV11-2 | once | TRBJ2-3 | 15
CASSSYTLRGEGEQFF | TGTGCCAGCAGCTCCTACACTTTGCGGGGGGAGGGTGAGCAGTTCTTC | TRBD2 | TRBV13 | - | TRBJ2-1 | 16